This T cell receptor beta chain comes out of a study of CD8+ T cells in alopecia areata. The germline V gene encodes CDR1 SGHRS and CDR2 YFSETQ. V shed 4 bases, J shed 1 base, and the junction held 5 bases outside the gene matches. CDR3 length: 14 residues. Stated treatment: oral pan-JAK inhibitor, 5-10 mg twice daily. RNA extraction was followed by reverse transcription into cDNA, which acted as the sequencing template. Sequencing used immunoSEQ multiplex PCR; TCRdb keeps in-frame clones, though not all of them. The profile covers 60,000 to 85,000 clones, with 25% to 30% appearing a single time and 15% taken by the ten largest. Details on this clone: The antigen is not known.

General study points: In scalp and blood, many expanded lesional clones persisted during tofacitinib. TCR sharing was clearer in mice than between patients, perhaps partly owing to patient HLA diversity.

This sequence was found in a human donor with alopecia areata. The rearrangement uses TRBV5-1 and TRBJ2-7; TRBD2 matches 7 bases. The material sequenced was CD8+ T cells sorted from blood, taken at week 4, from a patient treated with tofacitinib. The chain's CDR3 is CASSPSGTSYEQYF. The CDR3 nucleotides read TGCGCCAGCAGCCCTAGCGGCACGTCCTACGAGCAGTACTTC.